These 2 T cell receptor beta chains were sequenced from one sample in a study of blood T cells in healthy people across ages. A sample-barcoded 5' primer and a J-beta primer mix were used in a second PCR of about 7 to 11 cycles. TCRdb redid the calling of the 5' RACE reads with MiXCR, one entry per CDR3 protein. The profile shows hundreds of thousands of distinct CDR3 sequences, around 45% of them singletons. Sequenced input: blood. Receptor source: a woman aged 55-69 years in good health.

The chain carries TRBV20-1 and TRBJ2-4; 7 bases line up with TRBD2. The germline V gene has CDR1 DFQATT and CDR2 SNEGSKA (reference sequence). With V trimmed by 3 bases and J by 13 bases, 15 bases remained unmatched. This CDR3 is 14 amino acids long. The CDR3 sequence: CSASLSGSADEQYF. For the CDR3, the DNA is TGCAGTGCTAGTCTTAGCGGGTCAGCCGATGAGCAGTACTTC.

This chain joins TRBV20-1 and TRBJ2-7; 7 bases are a match to TRBD2. The V gene end was trimmed by 0 bases and the J gene end by 3 bases; junction bases not matched to a gene: 5. Germline V lookup: CDR1 DFQATT, CDR2 SNEGSKA (reference sequence). CDR3 length: 14 residues. This CDR3 reads CSARDKRGSYEQYF. The CDR3 DNA reads as TGCAGTGCTAGAGATAAGCGGGGCAGCTACGAGCAGTACTTC.